This T cell receptor beta chain was sequenced in a study of vaccination and CD4 T cells after COVID-19. The treatment was: roughly ten-day PBMC culture with coronavirus spike peptide pools or control peptides (ViraFEST assay). V gave up 6 bases and J gave up 1 base, with 16 bases separating them. Germline V gives CDR1 SNHLY, CDR2 FYNNEI. This CDR3 comprises 15 residues. A note on this clonotype: What it binds is not known.

The Oncomine TCR Beta short-read assay was applied to DNA of cultured CD4+ T cells. One entry per CDR3 protein, called by TCRdb with MiXCR from the PCR reads. Here the sample spans approximately 8,100 distinct CDR3 sequences, 55% to 75% being singletons. The source material was CD4+ T cells from blood, cultured in vitro. The chain uses TRBV2 and TRBJ2-7; tentatively, D is TRBD1 (6 bases). This TCR came from a human donor who had recovered from COVID-19. The CDR3 DNA is TGTGCCAGCAGCCCCGACAGGCGGCGGTCCTACGAGCAGTACTTC. As protein: CASSPDRRRSYEQYF.